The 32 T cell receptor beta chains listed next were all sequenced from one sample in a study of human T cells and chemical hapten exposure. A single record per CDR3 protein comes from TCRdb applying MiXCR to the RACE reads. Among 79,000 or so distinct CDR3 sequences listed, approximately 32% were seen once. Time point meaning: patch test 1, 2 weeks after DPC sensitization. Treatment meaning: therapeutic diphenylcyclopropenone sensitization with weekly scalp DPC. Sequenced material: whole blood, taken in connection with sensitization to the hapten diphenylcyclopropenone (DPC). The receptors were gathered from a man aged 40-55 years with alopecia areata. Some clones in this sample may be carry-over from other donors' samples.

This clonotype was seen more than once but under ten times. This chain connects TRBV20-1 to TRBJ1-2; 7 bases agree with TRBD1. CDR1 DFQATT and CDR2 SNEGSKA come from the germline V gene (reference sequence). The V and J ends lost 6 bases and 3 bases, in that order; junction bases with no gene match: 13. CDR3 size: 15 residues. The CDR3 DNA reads TGCAGTGCCCGCGACAGGGCCGGATTGGACTATGGCTACACCTTC. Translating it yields CSARDRAGLDYGYTF.

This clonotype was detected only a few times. CDR3 sequence reads: CASSSGGAYNEQFF. Here the CDR3 DNA reads TGTGCCAGCAGCTCAGGGGGCGCGTACAATGAGCAGTTCTTC. V gene TRBV12-3 or TRBV12-4 combines with J gene TRBJ2-1; 8 bases match TRBD1. The CDR3 loop spans 14 amino acids. After removal of 6 bases from V and 4 bases from J, the junction contained 5 bases not matched to a gene.

In nucleotides, the CDR3 is TGTGCCAGCGGTCGAACATTTCTAGCGGGAACCACAGATACGCAGTATTTT. It encodes CASGRTFLAGTTDTQYF. The rearrangement uses TRBV9 and TRBJ2-3; 9 bases line up with TRBD2. Germline V gene lookup returns CDR1 SGDLS and CDR2 YYNGEE. The CDR3 consists of 17 residues. Trimming cost V 7 bases and J 2 bases; bases outside gene matches: 14.

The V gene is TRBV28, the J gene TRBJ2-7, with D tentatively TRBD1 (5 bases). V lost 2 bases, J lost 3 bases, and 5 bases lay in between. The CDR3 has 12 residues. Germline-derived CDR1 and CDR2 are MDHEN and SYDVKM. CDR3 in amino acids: CASSLQGYEQYF. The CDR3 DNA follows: TGTGCCAGCAGTTTACAGGGCTACGAGCAGTACTTC.

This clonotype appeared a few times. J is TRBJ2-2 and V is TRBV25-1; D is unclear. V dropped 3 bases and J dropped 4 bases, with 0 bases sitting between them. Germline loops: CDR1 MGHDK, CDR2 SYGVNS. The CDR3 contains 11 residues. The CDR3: CASSDTGELFF. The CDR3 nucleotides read TGTGCCAGCAGTGACACCGGGGAGCTGTTTTTT.

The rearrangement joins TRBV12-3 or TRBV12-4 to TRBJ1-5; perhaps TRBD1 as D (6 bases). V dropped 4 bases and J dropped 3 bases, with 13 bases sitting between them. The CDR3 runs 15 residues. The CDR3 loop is CASSSGTLNNQPQHF. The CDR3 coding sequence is TGTGCCAGCAGTTCCGGGACACTAAACAATCAGCCCCAGCATTTT.

CDR3 amino acids: CASSFGQGQGANVLTF. The CDR3 DNA follows: TGTGCCAGCAGCTTCGGACAGGGTCAGGGGGCCAACGTCCTGACTTTC. This sequence joins TRBV7-9 and TRBJ2-6; 8 nucleotides agree with TRBD1. The CDR3 consists of 16 residues. The V and J ends lost 3 bases and 4 bases, in that order; junction bases with no gene match: 5. Germline lookup yields CDR1 SEHNR and CDR2 FQNEAQ (reference sequence).

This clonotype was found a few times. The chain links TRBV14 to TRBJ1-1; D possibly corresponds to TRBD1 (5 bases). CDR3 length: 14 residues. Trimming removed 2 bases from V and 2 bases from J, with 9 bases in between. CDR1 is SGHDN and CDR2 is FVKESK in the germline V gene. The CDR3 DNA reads TGTGCCAGCAGCCAATACAGGTCTAACACTGAAGCTTTCTTT. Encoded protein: CASSQYRSNTEAFF.

CDR3 protein: CASSQDIGVIDTQYF. CDR3 nucleotides: TGCGCCAGCAGCCAAGATATAGGGGTAATAGATACGCAGTATTTT. The chain recombines TRBV4-1 with TRBJ2-3; a possible D gene is TRBD1 (5 bases). The germline V and J ends were trimmed by 0 bases and 5 bases, with 12 bases remaining between them. Germline values: CDR1 MGHRA, CDR2 YSYEKL. This CDR3 has 15 residues.

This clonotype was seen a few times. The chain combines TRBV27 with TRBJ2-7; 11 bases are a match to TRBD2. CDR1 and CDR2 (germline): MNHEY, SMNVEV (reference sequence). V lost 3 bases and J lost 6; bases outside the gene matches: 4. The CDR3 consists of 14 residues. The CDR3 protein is CASSFLAGGLEQYF. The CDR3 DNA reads TGTGCCAGCAGTTTTCTAGCGGGGGGCCTCGAGCAGTACTTC.

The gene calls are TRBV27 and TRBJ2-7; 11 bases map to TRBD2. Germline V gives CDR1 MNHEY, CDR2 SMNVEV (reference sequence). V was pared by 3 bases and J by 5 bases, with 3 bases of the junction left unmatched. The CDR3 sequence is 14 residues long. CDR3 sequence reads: CASSFSGRVDEQYF. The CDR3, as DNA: TGTGCCAGCAGTTTTAGCGGGAGGGTAGACGAGCAGTACTTC.

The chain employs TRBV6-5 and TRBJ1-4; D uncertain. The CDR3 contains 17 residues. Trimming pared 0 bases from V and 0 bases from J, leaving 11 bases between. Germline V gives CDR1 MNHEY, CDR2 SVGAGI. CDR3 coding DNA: TGTGCCAGCAGTTACTCGATTCCACACGCAACTAATGAAAAACTGTTTTTT. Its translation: CASSYSIPHATNEKLFF.

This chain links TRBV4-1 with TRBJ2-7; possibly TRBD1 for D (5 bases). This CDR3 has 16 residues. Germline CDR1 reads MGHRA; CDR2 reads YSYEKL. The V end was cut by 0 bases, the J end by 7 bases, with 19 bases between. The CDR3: CASSQDPTASYGEQYF. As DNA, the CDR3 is TGCGCCAGCAGCCAAGACCCGACAGCCTCCTACGGTGAGCAGTACTTC.

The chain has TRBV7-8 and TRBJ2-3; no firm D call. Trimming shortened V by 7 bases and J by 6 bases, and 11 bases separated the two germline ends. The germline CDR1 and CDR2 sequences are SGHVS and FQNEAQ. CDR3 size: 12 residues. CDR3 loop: CASTVVLDTQYF. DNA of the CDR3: TGTGCCAGCACCGTGGTTTTGGATACGCAGTATTTT.

CDR3 amino acids: CASKMSQGFAYEQYF. In nucleotides, the CDR3 is TGTGCCAGCAAAATGAGTCAGGGGTTCGCGTACGAGCAGTACTTC. The V call is TRBV28, the J call TRBJ2-7; perhaps TRBD1 as D (6 bases). The V gene lost 7 bases and the J gene lost 4 bases, with 20 bases spanning the gap. The CDR3 has 15 amino acids. Per the germline V gene, CDR1 is MDHEN and CDR2 is SYDVKM.

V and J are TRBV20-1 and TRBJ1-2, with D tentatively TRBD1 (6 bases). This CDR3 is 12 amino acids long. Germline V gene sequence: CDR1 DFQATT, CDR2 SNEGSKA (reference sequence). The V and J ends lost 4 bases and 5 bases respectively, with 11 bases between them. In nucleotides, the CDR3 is TGCAGTGCTAAGGACAGATCGTATGGCTACACCTTC. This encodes CSAKDRSYGYTF.

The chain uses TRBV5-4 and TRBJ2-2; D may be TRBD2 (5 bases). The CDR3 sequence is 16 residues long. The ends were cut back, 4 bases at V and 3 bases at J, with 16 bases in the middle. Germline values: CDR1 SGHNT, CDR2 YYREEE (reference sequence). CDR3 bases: TGTGCCAGCAGCCAGGACTGGGAGAGGGACACCGGGGAGCTGTTTTTT. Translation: CASSQDWERDTGELFF.

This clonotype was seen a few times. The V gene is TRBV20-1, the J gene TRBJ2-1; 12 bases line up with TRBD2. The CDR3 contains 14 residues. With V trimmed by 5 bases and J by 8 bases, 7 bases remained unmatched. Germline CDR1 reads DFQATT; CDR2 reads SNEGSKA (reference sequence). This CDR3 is CSAPSGRALYEQFF. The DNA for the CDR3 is TGCAGTGCTCCTAGCGGGAGGGCCTTATATGAGCAGTTCTTC.

Here the CDR3 reads CASSRGGYGYGYTF. The CDR3 nucleotides read TGTGCCAGCAGCCGAGGTGGTTACGGCTATGGCTACACCTTC. The chain carries TRBV7-2 and TRBJ1-2; D gene unclear. There are 14 residues in the CDR3. Trimming stripped 5 bases from V and 4 bases from J, with 14 bases between. Germline CDR1 reads SGHTA; CDR2 reads FQGNSA. The variable domain in full, with the rest retrieved from reference TRBV7-2 and TRBJ1-2, is GAGVSQSPSNKVTEKGKDVELRCDPISGHTALYWYRQSLGQGLEFLIYFQGNSAPDKSGLPSDRFSAERTGGSVSTLTIQRTQQEDSAVYLCASSRGGYGYGYTFGSGTRLTVV.

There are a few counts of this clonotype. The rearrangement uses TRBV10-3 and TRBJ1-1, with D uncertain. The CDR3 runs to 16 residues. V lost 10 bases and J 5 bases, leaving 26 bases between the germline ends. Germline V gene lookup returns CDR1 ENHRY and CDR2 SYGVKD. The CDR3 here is CATGTTVARHTTEAFF. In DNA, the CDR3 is TGTGCCACCGGCACGACGGTCGCTCGGCACACGACTGAAGCTTTCTTT.

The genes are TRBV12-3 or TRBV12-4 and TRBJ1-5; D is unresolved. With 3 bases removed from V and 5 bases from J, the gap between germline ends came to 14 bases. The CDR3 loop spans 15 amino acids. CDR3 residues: CASSFWGSGDQPQHF. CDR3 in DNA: TGTGCCAGCAGTTTTTGGGGTTCGGGTGATCAGCCCCAGCATTTT.

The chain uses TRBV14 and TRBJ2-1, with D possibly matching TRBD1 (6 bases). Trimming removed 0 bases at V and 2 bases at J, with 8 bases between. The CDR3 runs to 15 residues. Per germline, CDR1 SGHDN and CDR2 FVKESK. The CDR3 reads CASSQEQGTYNEQFF. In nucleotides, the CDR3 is TGTGCCAGCAGCCAAGAACAGGGAACCTACAATGAGCAGTTCTTC. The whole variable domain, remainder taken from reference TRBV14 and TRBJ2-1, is EAGVTQFPSHSVIEKGQTVTLRCDPISGHDNLYWYRRVMGKEIKFLLHFVKESKQDESGMPNNRFLAERTGGTYSTLKVQPAELEDSGVYFCASSQEQGTYNEQFFGPGTRLTVL.

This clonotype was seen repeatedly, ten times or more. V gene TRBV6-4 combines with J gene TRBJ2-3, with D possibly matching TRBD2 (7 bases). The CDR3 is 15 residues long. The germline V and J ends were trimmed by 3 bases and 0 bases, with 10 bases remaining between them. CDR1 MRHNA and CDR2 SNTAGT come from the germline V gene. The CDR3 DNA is TGTGCCAGCAGTGAGTCGGGGGGCAGCACAGATACGCAGTATTTT. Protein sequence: CASSESGGSTDTQYF.

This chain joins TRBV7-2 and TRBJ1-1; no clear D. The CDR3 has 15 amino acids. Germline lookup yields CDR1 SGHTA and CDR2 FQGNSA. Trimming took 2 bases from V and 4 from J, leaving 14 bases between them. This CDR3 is CASSLNFLSGTEAFF. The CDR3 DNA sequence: TGTGCCAGCAGCTTAAACTTCCTGTCTGGCACTGAAGCTTTCTTT.

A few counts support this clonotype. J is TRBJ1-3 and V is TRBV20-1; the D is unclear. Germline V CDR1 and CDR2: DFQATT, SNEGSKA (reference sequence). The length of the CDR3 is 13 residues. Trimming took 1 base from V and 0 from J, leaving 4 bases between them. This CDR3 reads CSARAGSGNTIYF. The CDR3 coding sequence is TGCAGTGCTAGAGCCGGCTCTGGAAACACCATATATTTT.

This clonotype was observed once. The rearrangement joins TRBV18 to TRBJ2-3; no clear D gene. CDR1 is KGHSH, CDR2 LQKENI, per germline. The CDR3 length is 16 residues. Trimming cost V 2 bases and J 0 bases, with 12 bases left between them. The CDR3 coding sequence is TGTGCCAGCTCACCAAGCCTCAGCGACAGCACAGATACGCAGTATTTT. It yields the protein CASSPSLSDSTDTQYF.

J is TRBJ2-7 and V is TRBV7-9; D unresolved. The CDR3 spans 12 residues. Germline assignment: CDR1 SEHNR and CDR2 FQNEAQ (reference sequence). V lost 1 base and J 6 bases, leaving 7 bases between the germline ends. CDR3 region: CASSLEWGEQYF. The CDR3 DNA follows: TGTGCCAGCAGCTTAGAATGGGGCGAGCAGTACTTC.

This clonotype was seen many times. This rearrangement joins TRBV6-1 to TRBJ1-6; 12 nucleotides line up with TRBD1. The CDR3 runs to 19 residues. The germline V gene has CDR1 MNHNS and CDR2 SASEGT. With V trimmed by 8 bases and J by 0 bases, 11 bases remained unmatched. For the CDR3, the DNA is TGTGCCAGCGGCCCCCGGGACAGGGGGCGAAGCTCCTATAATTCACCCCTCCACTTT. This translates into CASGPRDRGRSSYNSPLHF.

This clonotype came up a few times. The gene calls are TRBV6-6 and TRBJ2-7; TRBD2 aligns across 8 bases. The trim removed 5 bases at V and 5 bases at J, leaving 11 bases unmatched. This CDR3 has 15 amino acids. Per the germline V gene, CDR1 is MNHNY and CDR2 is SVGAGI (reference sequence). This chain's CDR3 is CASSTREREYHEQYF. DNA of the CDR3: TGTGCCAGCAGTACCCGGGAGCGGGAGTACCACGAGCAGTACTTC.

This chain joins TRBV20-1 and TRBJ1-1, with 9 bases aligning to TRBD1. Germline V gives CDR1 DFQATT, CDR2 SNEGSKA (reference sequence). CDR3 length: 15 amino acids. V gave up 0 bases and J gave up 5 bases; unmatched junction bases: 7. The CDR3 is CSARDRGTGQTEAFF. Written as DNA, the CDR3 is TGCAGTGCTAGAGATAGGGGGACAGGGCAGACTGAAGCTTTCTTT.

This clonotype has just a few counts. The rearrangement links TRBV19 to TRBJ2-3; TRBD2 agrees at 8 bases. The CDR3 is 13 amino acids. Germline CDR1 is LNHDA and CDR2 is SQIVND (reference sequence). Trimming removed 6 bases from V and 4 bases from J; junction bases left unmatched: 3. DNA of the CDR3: TGTGCCAGTAGAAGCGGGAGCGCAGATACGCAGTATTTT. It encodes CASRSGSADTQYF.

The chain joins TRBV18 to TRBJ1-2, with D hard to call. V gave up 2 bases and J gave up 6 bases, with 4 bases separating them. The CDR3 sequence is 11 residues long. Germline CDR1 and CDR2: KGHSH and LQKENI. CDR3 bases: TGTGCCAGCTCACCAAACGATGGCTACACCTTC. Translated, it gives CASSPNDGYTF.